The present entry profiles one TCR beta chain with its context. The antigen is unknown. The data originate from a study of T cell responses to AZD1222 COVID-19 vaccine. Findings and limits, study-wide: Along spike, vaccine-associated CD4 TCRs were found throughout, with dominance at 160-218 and 743-854. It should be noted that donors were predominantly white British and more often female, and clonal diversity was possibly underestimated. Reportedly, close to half of spike-specific TCRs are directed against unmutated variant regions.

Between the trimmed V and J ends, which lost 3 bases and 2 bases, there was a span of 8 bases. This CDR3 is 14 amino acids long. Germline lookup yields CDR1 LNHDA and CDR2 SQIVND (reference sequence). The table came from immunoSEQ multiplex PCR; TCRdb's copy has only in-frame clones and leaves some out. The sample data list about 140,000 clones. Input material: peripheral blood. This sequence was found in an adult in good health. V is TRBV19 and J is TRBJ1-3; D remains ambiguous. CDR3 loop: CASSMGLPGNTIYF. Written as DNA, the CDR3 is TGTGCCAGTAGTATGGGGTTACCTGGAAACACCATATATTTT.